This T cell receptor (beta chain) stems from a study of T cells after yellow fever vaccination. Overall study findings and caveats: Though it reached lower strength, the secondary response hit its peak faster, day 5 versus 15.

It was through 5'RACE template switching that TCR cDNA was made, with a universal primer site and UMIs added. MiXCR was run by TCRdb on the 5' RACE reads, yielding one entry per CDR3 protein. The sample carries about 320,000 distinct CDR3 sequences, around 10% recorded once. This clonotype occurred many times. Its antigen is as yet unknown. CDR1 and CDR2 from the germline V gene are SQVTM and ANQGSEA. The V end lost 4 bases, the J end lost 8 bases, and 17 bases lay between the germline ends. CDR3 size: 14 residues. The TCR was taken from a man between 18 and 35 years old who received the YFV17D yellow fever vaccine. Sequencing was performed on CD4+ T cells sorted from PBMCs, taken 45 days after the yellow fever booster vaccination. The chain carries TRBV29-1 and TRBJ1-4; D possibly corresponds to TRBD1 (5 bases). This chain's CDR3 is CSVGADGTWEKLFF. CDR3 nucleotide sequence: TGCAGCGTTGGAGCCGATGGGACCTGGGAAAAACTGTTTTTT. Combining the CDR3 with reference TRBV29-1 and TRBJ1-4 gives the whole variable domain SAVISQKPSRDICQRGTSLTIQCQVDSQVTMMFWYRQQPGQSLTLIATANQGSEATYESGFVIDKFPISRPNLTFSTLTVSNMSPEDSSIYLCSVGADGTWEKLFFGSGTQLSVL.